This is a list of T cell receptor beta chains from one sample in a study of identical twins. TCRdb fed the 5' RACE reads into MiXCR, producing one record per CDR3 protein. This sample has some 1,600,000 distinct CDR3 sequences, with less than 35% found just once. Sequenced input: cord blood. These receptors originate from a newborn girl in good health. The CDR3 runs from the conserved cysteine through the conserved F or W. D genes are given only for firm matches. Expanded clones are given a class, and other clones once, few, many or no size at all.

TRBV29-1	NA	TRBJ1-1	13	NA	CSVYGRSDTEAFF	TGCAGCGTTTACGGAAGGTCGGACACTGAAGCTTTCTTT
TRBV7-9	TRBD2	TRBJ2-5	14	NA	CASRALAAGETQYF	TGTGCCAGCAGGGCCCTAGCGGCTGGGGAGACCCAGTACTTC
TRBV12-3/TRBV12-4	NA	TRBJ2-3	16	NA	CASSLGLATTTDTQYF	TGTGCCAGCAGTTTAGGGCTAGCTACGACCACAGATACGCAGTATTTT
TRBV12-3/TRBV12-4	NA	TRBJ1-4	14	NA	CASWAGLVNEKLFF	TGTGCCAGCTGGGCGGGACTCGTGAATGAAAAACTGTTTTTT
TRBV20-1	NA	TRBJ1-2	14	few	CSAPPTGTNYGYTF	TGCAGTGCTCCTCCGACAGGTACTAACTATGGCTACACCTTC
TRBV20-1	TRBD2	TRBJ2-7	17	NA	CSASGLAGVVQGGEQYF	TGCAGTGCTTCGGGACTAGCGGGAGTTGTTCAGGGTGGGGAGCAGTACTTC
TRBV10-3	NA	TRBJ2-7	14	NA	CAISSVNGSLEQYF	TGTGCCATCAGTTCGGTCAACGGGAGCCTCGAGCAGTACTTC
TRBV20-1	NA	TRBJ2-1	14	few	CSARGGDTYNEQFF	TGCAGCGCCCGAGGCGGAGACACATACAATGAGCAGTTCTTC
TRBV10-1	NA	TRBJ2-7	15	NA	CASSDVSGRSYEQYF	TGCGCCAGCAGTGATGTGAGCGGGCGCTCCTACGAGCAGTACTTC
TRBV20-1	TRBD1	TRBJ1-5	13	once	CSASQGADQPQHF	TGCAGTGCTAGCCAGGGGGCAGATCAGCCCCAGCATTTT
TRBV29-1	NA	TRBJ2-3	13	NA	CSVGRASTDTQYF	TGCAGCGTTGGGAGGGCCTCTACAGATACGCAGTATTTT
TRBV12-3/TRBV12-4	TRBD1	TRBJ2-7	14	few	CASSLDDRGYEQYF	TGTGCCAGCAGTTTAGATGACAGGGGCTACGAGCAGTACTTC
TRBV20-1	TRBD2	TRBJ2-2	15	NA	CSARDSAGVTGELFF	TGCAGTGCTAGAGATTCGGCGGGAGTAACCGGGGAGCTGTTTTTT
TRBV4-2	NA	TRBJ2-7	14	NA	CASSQGWRDNEQYF	TGTGCCAGCAGCCAAGGGTGGCGGGACAATGAGCAGTACTTC
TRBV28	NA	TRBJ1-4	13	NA	CASSFMDREKLFF	TGTGCCAGCAGTTTTATGGACCGGGAAAAACTGTTTTTT
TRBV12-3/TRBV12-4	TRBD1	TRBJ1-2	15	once	CASSPGQEPNYGYTF	TGTGCCAGCAGTCCGGGACAGGAGCCTAACTATGGCTACACCTTC
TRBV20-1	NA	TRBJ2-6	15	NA	CSALGGDSGANVLTF	TGCAGTGCCTTAGGTGGGGACTCTGGGGCCAACGTCCTGACTTTC
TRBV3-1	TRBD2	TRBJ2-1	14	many	CASSQVASGNEQFF	TGTGCCAGCAGCCAAGTTGCTAGCGGCAATGAGCAGTTCTTC
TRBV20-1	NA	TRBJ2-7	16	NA	CSAPRPAGSSYNEQYF	TGCAGTGCTCCTAGACCCGCGGGGAGCTCCTACAATGAGCAGTACTTC
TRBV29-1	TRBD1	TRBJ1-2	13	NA	CSVGNRGFEGYTF	TGCAGCGTTGGGAACAGGGGATTTGAGGGCTACACCTTC
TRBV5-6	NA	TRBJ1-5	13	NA	CASSREGGQPQHF	TGTGCCAGCAGCCGGGAGGGTGGTCAGCCCCAGCATTTT
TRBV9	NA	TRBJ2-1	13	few	CASSVGRKDEQFF	TGTGCCAGCAGCGTCGGGAGAAAGGATGAGCAGTTCTTC
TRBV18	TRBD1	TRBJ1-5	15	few	CASSQGQGLDQPQHF	TGTGCCAGCTCACAGGGACAGGGACTCGATCAGCCCCAGCATTTT
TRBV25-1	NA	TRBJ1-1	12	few	CASSDSSRLAFF	TGTGCCAGCAGTGACAGCTCTCGTCTAGCTTTCTTT